The 27 T cell receptor beta chains given below trace back to one sample, sequenced in a study of T cell responses to AZD1222 COVID-19 vaccine. The table came from immunoSEQ multiplex PCR; TCRdb's copy has only in-frame clones and leaves some out. Among around 100,000 clones listed, 70% to 90% were seen once. This specimen consisted of peripheral blood, obtained 28 days after the second AZD1222 dose. The receptors originated from an adult who received the AZD1222 COVID-19 vaccine.

The chain links TRBV7-9 to TRBJ2-2; the D is unclear. The CDR3 covers 14 residues. Trimming removed 5 bases at V and 1 base at J, with 8 bases between. The V gene's germline CDR1 is SEHNR and CDR2 FQNEAQ (reference sequence). The CDR3: CASSGSGNTGELFF. The CDR3 DNA follows: TGTGCCAGCAGCGGCTCAGGGAACACCGGGGAGCTGTTTTTT. The variable domain in full, with the rest retrieved from reference TRBV7-9 and TRBJ2-2, is DTGVSQNPRHKITKRGQNVTFRCDPISEHNRLYWYRQTLGQGPEFLTYFQNEAQLEKSRLLSDRFSAERPKGSFSTLEIQRTEQGDSAMYLCASSGSGNTGELFFGEGSRLTVL.

The CDR3 reads CASSRDRAFSGNTIYF. CDR3 DNA sequence: TGTGCCAGCAGTAGGGACAGGGCTTTCTCTGGAAACACCATATATTTT. This chain uses TRBV28 with TRBJ1-3, with 9 bases aligning to TRBD1. CDR1 and CDR2 (germline): MDHEN, SYDVKM. Trimming cost V 5 bases and J 0 bases; bases outside gene matches: 5. The CDR3 extends over 16 amino acids.

This chain uses TRBV6-1 with TRBJ1-1, with D perhaps matching TRBD1 (5 bases). V shed 2 bases and J shed 3 bases, with 13 bases lying between them. The germline CDR1 and CDR2 sequences are MNHNS and SASEGT. The CDR3 runs 15 residues. The CDR3 region has the DNA TGTGCCAGCAGTGAAACAGCCTTGGGGGACACTGAAGCTTTCTTT. Its translation: CASSETALGDTEAFF.

The chain joins TRBV7-2 to TRBJ1-2, with no clear D. The length of the CDR3 is 14 residues. The germline gives CDR1 SGHTA, CDR2 FQGNSA. V was cut by 1 base and J by 5 bases, with 11 bases left in between. This CDR3 reads CASSLGLRAYGYTF. CDR3 DNA sequence: TGTGCCAGCAGCTTAGGTCTCAGAGCGTATGGCTACACCTTC.

V and J are TRBV24-1 and TRBJ2-1; TRBD2 agrees at 8 bases. V lost 0 bases to trimming and J lost 8 bases; unmatched junction nucleotides: 2. In germline, CDR1 is KGHDR, CDR2 SFDVKD. The CDR3 spans 14 residues. The CDR3 nucleotides read TGTGCCACCAGTGATTTGGGACTAGCCCATGAGCAGTTCTTC. This codes for CATSDLGLAHEQFF.

CDR3 residues: CASSRQRHNYEQYF. The CDR3 nucleotides read TGTGCCAGCAGCAGACAGAGACACAACTACGAGCAGTACTTC. The chain links TRBV21-1 to TRBJ2-7; TRBD1 is taken as the D call from the table, unchecked against the DNA. TRBV21-1 is a pseudogene locus. CDR3 length: 14 amino acids.

This clone appeared a single time. The genes are TRBV7-9 and TRBJ2-7; 9 nucleotides line up with TRBD2. The CDR3 runs 14 residues. V gave up 6 bases and J gave up 2 bases; unmatched junction bases: 5. Germline values: CDR1 SEHNR, CDR2 FQNEAQ (reference sequence). The CDR3: CASRRREGPYEQYF. The CDR3 DNA is TGTGCCAGCAGACGGCGGGAGGGCCCCTACGAGCAGTACTTC.

The chain recombines TRBV19 with TRBJ2-1, with TRBD1 identical over 7 bases. Germline CDR1 reads LNHDA; CDR2 reads SQIVND (reference sequence). This CDR3 is 16 amino acids long. With V trimmed by 5 bases and J by 0 bases, 7 bases remained unmatched. The DNA for the CDR3 is TGTGCCAGTAGTTCACAGGGGACGAGCTCCTACAATGAGCAGTTCTTC. This codes for CASSSQGTSSYNEQFF.

This rearrangement joins TRBV6-2 or TRBV6-3 to TRBJ2-7; D is perhaps TRBD1 (6 bases). The CDR3 has 12 residues. Germline CDR1 and CDR2: MNHEY and SVGEGT. The V gene lost 6 bases and the J gene lost 4 bases, with 10 bases spanning the gap. Here the CDR3 reads CASSSTGYEQYF. The DNA for the CDR3 is TGTGCCAGCAGCTCGACAGGATACGAGCAGTACTTC.

The V gene is TRBV24-1, the J gene TRBJ2-1; D possibly uses TRBD1 or TRBD2 (5 bases each). This CDR3 spans 14 amino acids. V shed 6 bases and J shed 6 bases, with 14 bases lying between them. CDR1 and CDR2 (germline): KGHDR, SFDVKD. CDR3 bases: TGTGCCACCAGTTCCGGGGCCCCTATCAATGAGCAGTTCTTC. Its translation is CATSSGAPINEQFF.

The V and J genes are TRBV29-1 and TRBJ2-3; D gene ambiguous. The CDR3 contains 12 residues. Per germline, CDR1 SQVTM and CDR2 ANQGSEA. V was clipped by 6 bases and J by 3 bases, with 10 bases between them. In DNA form, the CDR3 reads TGCAGCGTAACGCGGCAAACAGATACGCAGTATTTT. This codes for CSVTRQTDTQYF.

Only a few counts were recorded for this clone. This sequence joins TRBV5-6 and TRBJ1-5; a weak D match, TRBD1 (6 bases). CDR3 length: 16 amino acids. Trimming cost V 4 bases and J 2 bases, with 16 bases left between them. Germline loops: CDR1 SGHDT, CDR2 YYEEEE. The CDR3, as DNA: TGTGCCAGCAGCGTGACAACAGGGCCGGGCAATCAGCCCCAGCATTTT. Protein sequence: CASSVTTGPGNQPQHF.

CDR3 sequence reads: CAIRPGDGNTEAFF. The CDR3 DNA sequence: TGTGCCATCAGACCAGGGGATGGAAACACTGAAGCTTTCTTT. The chain combines TRBV10-3 with TRBJ1-1, with a possible D match to TRBD1 (6 bases). In germline, CDR1 is ENHRY, CDR2 SYGVKD. This CDR3 has 14 amino acids. Trimming removed 6 bases from V and 2 bases from J, with 13 bases in between.

This clone has only one observation. Germline and junction disagree at one end, which may indicate a read error. The chain combines TRBV27 with TRBJ1-1; perhaps TRBD1 as D (5 bases). Germline loops: CDR1 MNHEY, CDR2 SMNVEV (reference sequence). This CDR3 region has 15 residues. CDR3 region: CASRLSGRFNTEAFF. The CDR3 DNA follows: TGTGCCAGCAGATTATCAGGGAGATTTAACACTGAAGCTTTCTTT.

CDR3 loop: CACKTGFAYEQYF. CDR3 DNA sequence: TGTGCCTGTAAGACAGGGTTTGCCTACGAGCAGTACTTC. This chain links TRBV30 with TRBJ2-7; 7 nucleotides line up with TRBD1. Germline-derived CDR1 and CDR2 are GTSNPN and SVGIG (reference sequence). The CDR3 length is 13 residues. V trimming: 6 bases; J trimming: 2 bases; junction bases outside the gene matches: 7.

The chain carries TRBV28 and TRBJ2-7; weak D call: TRBD2 (5 bases). The CDR3 consists of 14 residues. V was pared by 4 bases and J by 2 bases, with 12 bases between. Per the germline V gene, CDR1 is MDHEN and CDR2 is SYDVKM. The CDR3 region has the DNA TGTGCCAGCAGTTCCCCTGGAGGCCCCTACGAGCAGTACTTC. This gives the protein CASSSPGGPYEQYF.

V gene TRBV9 combines with J gene TRBJ2-7, with 11 bases identical to TRBD2. The V gene end was trimmed by 0 bases and the J gene end by 6 bases; junction bases not matched to a gene: 5. The CDR3 runs 15 residues. Germline V gives CDR1 SGDLS, CDR2 YYNGEE. CDR3 DNA sequence: TGTGCCAGCAGCGTAGTGGGGACTAGCGGAAGCGAGCAGTACTTC. It is translated as CASSVVGTSGSEQYF.

The chain links TRBV6-2 or TRBV6-3 to TRBJ2-3, with 8 nucleotides matching TRBD2. Germline CDR1 is MNHEY and CDR2 is SVGEGT. The CDR3 extends over 16 amino acids. Trimming took 2 bases from V and 4 from J; bases not matched to a gene: 8. The CDR3 sequence is CASSYVPAGGADTQYF. Written as DNA, the CDR3 is TGTGCCAGCAGTTACGTTCCCGCGGGGGGCGCAGATACGCAGTATTTT.

The J gene is TRBJ2-3, the V gene TRBV27, with a weak D call TRBD1 (5 bases). The CDR3 length is 17 residues. The germline V gene encodes CDR1 MNHEY and CDR2 SMNVEV (reference sequence). V lost 2 bases to trimming and J lost 4 bases, with 19 bases between them. CDR3 loop: CASSLMTTAGLSDTQYF. The CDR3 region has the DNA TGTGCCAGCAGTTTAATGACGACCGCAGGGCTCTCAGATACGCAGTATTTT.

With regard to this clone: The sample holds other DNA sequences that translate to the same CDR3. This chain links TRBV29-1 with TRBJ2-5; D is unresolved. The CDR3 sequence is 11 residues long. V was cut by 2 bases and J by 4 bases, with 5 bases left in between. The V gene's germline CDR1 is SQVTM and CDR2 ANQGSEA. The CDR3 DNA reads as TGCAGCGTTGAAACAACAGAGACCCAGTACTTC. Protein product: CSVETTETQYF.

The rearrangement uses TRBV27 and TRBJ2-6; TRBD1 matches at 10 bases. V shed 6 bases, J shed 2 bases, and the junction held 19 bases outside the gene matches. CDR1 and CDR2 (germline): MNHEY, SMNVEV (reference sequence). The CDR3 totals 21 residues. For the CDR3, the DNA is TGTGCCAGCAGCCCCTTCCTATTAGGGACAGGGGTATATCCTGGGGCCAACGTCCTGACTTTC. As protein: CASSPFLLGTGVYPGANVLTF.

The chain links TRBV7-6 to TRBJ1-3; 7 bases align to TRBD1. Trimming took 3 bases from V and 0 from J; bases not matched to a gene: 5. The germline gives CDR1 SGHVS, CDR2 FNYEAQ. The CDR3 has 16 residues. CDR3 nucleotide sequence: TGTGCCAGCAGCTTGGTAGGGGGCGTCTCTGGAAACACCATATATTTT. Translating gives CASSLVGGVSGNTIYF.

The CDR3 coding sequence is TGTGCCAGCAGCTTTTCGGGACTCCAGTATTTT. Translated: CASSFSGLQYF. The J gene is TRBJ2-3, the V gene TRBV7-2; a possible D gene is TRBD2 (6 bases). CDR3 length equals 11 residues. V gave up 3 bases and J gave up 12 bases, with 10 bases separating them. Germline V gives CDR1 SGHTA, CDR2 FQGNSA.

This clone has just one count. V usage is TRBV29-1 and J usage is TRBJ2-5, with D possibly being TRBD2 (7 bases). CDR3 length: 14 residues. The V gene's germline CDR1 is SQVTM and CDR2 ANQGSEA. The V and J ends lost 4 bases and 7 bases respectively, with 19 bases between them. For the CDR3, the DNA is TGCAGCGTTGTCCCGGGGAGGGGAGGGGGGACCCAGTACTTC. It is translated as CSVVPGRGGGTQYF.

The gene calls are TRBV30 and TRBJ2-1, with 10 bases identical to TRBD2. Per the germline V gene, CDR1 is GTSNPN and CDR2 is SVGIG (reference sequence). This CDR3 is 15 amino acids long. Losses at the gene ends were 3 bases for V and 4 bases for J; bases not matched to a gene: 6. CDR3 loop: CAWRKGLARYNEQFF. The CDR3 nucleotides are TGTGCCTGGAGGAAGGGACTAGCGCGATACAATGAGCAGTTCTTC.

The genes are TRBV20-1 and TRBJ2-1; D unclear. Germline CDR1 reads DFQATT; CDR2 reads SNEGSKA (reference sequence). V lost 1 base to trimming and J lost 12 bases, with 7 bases between them. This CDR3 spans 10 amino acids. The CDR3 DNA follows: TGCAGTGCTAGAGGGCCCTCGCAGTTCTTC. Its protein product is CSARGPSQFF.

This clone was detected once. CDR3 sequence (DNA): TGTGCCAGTAGTATCTTTGGGAGTTTCGCTGAAGCTTTCTTT. It is translated as CASSIFGSFAEAFF. The chain uses TRBV19 and TRBJ1-1; D call uncertain. CDR3 size: 14 residues. V was pared by 3 bases and J by 6 bases, with 14 bases between. CDR1 and CDR2 from the germline V gene are LNHDA and SQIVND (reference sequence).